This T cell receptor beta chain derives from a study of T cell responses to AZD1222 COVID-19 vaccine. On the study more broadly: Second-dose intervals near 4 or 12 weeks were combined. Study results and caveats: Reportedly, nearly half of unique spike TCRs recognized epitopes outside B.1.351/B.1.1.7 mutations. Seropositive at baseline were only six or seven AZD1222 recipients. When two AZD1222 doses had been given, Spike-specific TCR breadth and depth rose.

In the case of this clone: What it binds is unknown.

Method: immunoSEQ multiplex PCR; TCRdb's copy keeps in-frame clones and lacks some. The data contain 85,000 to 100,000 clones, 70% to 85% of them singletons. V gave up 7 bases and J gave up 2 bases, with 12 bases separating them. Germline V gives CDR1 SQVTM, CDR2 ANQGSEA. CDR3 length: 13 amino acids. The specimen comprised peripheral blood, sampled on day 0 of AZD1222 vaccination. This clonotype was obtained from an adult in good health. The rearrangement uses TRBV29-1 and TRBJ1-3; no reliable D call. The CDR3 spells CSASIGAGNTIYF. Here the CDR3 DNA reads TGCAGCGCCTCCATCGGGGCTGGAAACACCATATATTTT.